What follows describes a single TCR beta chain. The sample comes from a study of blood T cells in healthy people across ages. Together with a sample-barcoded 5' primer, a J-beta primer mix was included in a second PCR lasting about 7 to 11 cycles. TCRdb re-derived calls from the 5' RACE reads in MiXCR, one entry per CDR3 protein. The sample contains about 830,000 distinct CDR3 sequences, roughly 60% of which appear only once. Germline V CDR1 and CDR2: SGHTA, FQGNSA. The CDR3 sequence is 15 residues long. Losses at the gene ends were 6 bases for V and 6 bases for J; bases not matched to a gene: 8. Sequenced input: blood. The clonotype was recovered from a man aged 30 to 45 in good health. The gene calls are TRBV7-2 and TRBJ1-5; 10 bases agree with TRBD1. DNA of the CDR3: TGTGCCAGCAGTGAAGGGACAGGGGTTCGTCAGCCCCAGCATTTT. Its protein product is CASSEGTGVRQPQHF.